The 9 T cell receptor beta chains given below trace back to one sample, sequenced in a study of cytomegalovirus exposure and HLA in healthy donors. Researchers ran the PCR with 60 Vbeta and 13 Jbeta primers. Assay used: immunoSEQ multiplex PCR; TCRdb lists only in-frame clones, some missing. The table lists more than 85,000 clones, approximately 64% of them singletons. Sequenced sample: PBMCs. The receptors shown here come from a human donor in good health.

With respect to this clone: One junction end does not reproduce the germline sequence, and a read error may be involved. The DNA of the CDR3 is TGTGCCAGCAGCTTCGGGCGGGAGGCTTACAATGGGCAGTTCTTC. It codes for CASSFGREAYNGQFF. The chain employs TRBV5-6 and TRBJ2-1; 8 bases line up with TRBD2. The germline CDR1 and CDR2 sequences are SGHDT and YYEEEE. This CDR3 region has 15 residues.

This chain uses TRBV4-1 with TRBJ2-7; D perhaps matches TRBD2 (6 bases). The CDR3 has 15 amino acids. V lost 1 base and J lost 2, with 12 bases in between. The V gene's germline CDR1 is MGHRA and CDR2 YSYEKL. The CDR3 protein is CASSQVTSSPYEQYF. The CDR3 coding sequence is TGCGCCAGCAGCCAAGTGACTAGTTCCCCCTACGAGCAGTACTTC.

This chain joins TRBV7-9 and TRBJ1-4, with TRBD1 matching 8 bases. The CDR3 loop spans 13 amino acids. J was trimmed by 5 bases and V by 5 bases; bases with no gene match: 1. CDR1 and CDR2 from the germline V gene are SEHNR and FQNEAQ (reference sequence). DNA of the CDR3: TGTGCCAGCAGCGGGACAGGAAATGAAAAACTGTTTTTT. This encodes CASSGTGNEKLFF.

The V and J genes are TRBV4-1 and TRBJ2-1; TRBD2 is a possible D gene (8 bases). This CDR3 is 16 amino acids long. Germline CDR1 and CDR2: MGHRA and YSYEKL. Trimming removed 2 bases at V and 5 bases at J, with 16 bases between. The CDR3 sequence is CASSQIAGQSNNEQFF. In DNA form, the CDR3 reads TGCGCCAGCAGCCAAATAGCGGGACAGAGCAACAATGAGCAGTTCTTC.

The chain links TRBV2 to TRBJ2-1, with 7 bases matching TRBD1. V shed 4 bases, J shed 0 bases, and the junction held 9 bases outside the gene matches. Germline V gene sequence: CDR1 SNHLY, CDR2 FYNNEI. The CDR3 is 17 residues long. The CDR3 nucleotides are TGTGCCAGCAGTGCCCCGACAGGGCTAAGCTCCTACAATGAGCAGTTCTTC. Translating it yields CASSAPTGLSSYNEQFF.

This sequence joins TRBV28 and TRBJ2-5, with 15 bases matching TRBD2. The DNA matches TRBJ2-7 better at its end, which makes the J call doubtful. Germline V gives CDR1 MDHEN, CDR2 SYDVKM. This CDR3 is built from 16 residues. The CDR3 sequence: CASSRGLAGGYYEQYF. The CDR3 bases are TGTGCCAGCAGTAGGGGACTAGCGGGAGGATACTACGAGCAGTACTTC.

J is TRBJ2-3 and V is TRBV28, with TRBD2 matching 11 bases. This CDR3 contains 15 residues. Per the germline V gene, CDR1 is MDHEN and CDR2 is SYDVKM. The ends lost 8 bases at V and 4 bases at J; junction bases unmatched: 8. CDR3: CASPPSGRSSDTQYF. For the CDR3, the DNA is TGTGCCAGCCCTCCTAGCGGGAGGAGTTCAGATACGCAGTATTTT. Together with reference TRBV28 and TRBJ2-3, the CDR3 gives the full variable domain: DVKVTQSSRYLVKRTGEKVFLECVQDMDHENMFWYRQDPGLGLRLIYFSYDVKMKEKGDIPEGYSVSREKKERFSLILESASTNQTSMYLCASPPSGRSSDTQYFGPGTRLTVL.

J is TRBJ1-5 and V is TRBV28; 11 bases match TRBD1. The CDR3 contains 16 residues. CDR1 MDHEN and CDR2 SYDVKM come from the germline V gene. V shed 5 bases, J shed 7 bases, and the junction held 10 bases outside the gene matches. CDR3 loop: CASSPRDRGSWQPQHF. For the CDR3, the DNA is TGTGCCAGCAGTCCCCGGGACAGGGGGAGTTGGCAGCCCCAGCATTTT.

The J gene is TRBJ1-1, the V gene TRBV5-1; TRBD1 agrees at 9 bases. J lost 4 bases, V lost 0 bases, and 4 bases had no gene match. The CDR3 runs to 15 residues. Germline V gene sequence: CDR1 SGHRS, CDR2 YFSETQ. Here the CDR3 reads CASSLGDRGGTEAFF. The CDR3, as DNA: TGCGCCAGCAGCTTGGGCGACAGGGGGGGCACTGAAGCTTTCTTT.